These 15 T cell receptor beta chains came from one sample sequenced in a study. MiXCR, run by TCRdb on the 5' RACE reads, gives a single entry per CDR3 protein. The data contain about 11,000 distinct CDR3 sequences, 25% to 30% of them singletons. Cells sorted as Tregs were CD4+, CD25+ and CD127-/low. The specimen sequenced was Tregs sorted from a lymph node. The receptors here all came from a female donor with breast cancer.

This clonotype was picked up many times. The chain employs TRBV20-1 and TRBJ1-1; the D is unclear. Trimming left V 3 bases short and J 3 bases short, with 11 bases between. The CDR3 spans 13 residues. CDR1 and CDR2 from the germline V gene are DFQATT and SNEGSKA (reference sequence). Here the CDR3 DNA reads TGCAGTGCTAGGCGGGATCCTGACACTGAAGCTTTCTTT. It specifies CSARRDPDTEAFF.

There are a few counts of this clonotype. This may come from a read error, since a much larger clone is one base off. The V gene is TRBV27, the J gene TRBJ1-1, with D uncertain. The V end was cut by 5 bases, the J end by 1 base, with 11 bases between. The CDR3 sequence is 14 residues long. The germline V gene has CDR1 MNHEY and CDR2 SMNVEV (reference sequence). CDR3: CASSVTRTNTEAFF. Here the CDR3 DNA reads TGTGCCAGCAGTGTGACCAGGACGAACACTGAAGCTTTCTTT.

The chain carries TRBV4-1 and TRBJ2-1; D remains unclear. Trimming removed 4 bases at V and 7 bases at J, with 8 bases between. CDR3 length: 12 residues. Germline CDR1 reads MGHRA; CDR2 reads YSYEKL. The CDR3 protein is CASSPNRNEQFF. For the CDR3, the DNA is TGCGCCAGCAGCCCCAACAGAAATGAGCAGTTCTTC.

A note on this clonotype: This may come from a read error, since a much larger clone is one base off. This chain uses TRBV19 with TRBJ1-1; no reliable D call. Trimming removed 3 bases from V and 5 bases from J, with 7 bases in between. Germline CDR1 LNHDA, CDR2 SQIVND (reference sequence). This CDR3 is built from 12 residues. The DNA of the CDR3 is TGTGCCAGTAGTATGCGTCGGACTGAAGCTTTCTTT. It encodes CASSMRRTEAFF.

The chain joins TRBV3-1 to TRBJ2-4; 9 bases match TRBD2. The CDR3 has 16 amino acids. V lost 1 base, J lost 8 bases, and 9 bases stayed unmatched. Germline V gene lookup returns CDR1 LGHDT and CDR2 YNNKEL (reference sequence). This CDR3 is CASSQVAGGVGDIQYF. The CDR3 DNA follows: TGTGCCAGCAGCCAAGTTGCGGGAGGGGTAGGAGACATTCAGTACTTC.

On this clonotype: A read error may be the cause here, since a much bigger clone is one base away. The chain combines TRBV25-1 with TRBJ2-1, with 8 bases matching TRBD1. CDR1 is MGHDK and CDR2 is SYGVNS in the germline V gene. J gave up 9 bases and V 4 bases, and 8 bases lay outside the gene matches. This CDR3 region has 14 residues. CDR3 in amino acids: CASSAQGAVTEQFF. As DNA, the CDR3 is TGTGCCAGCAGTGCCCAGGGGGCCGTAACTGAGCAGTTCTTC.

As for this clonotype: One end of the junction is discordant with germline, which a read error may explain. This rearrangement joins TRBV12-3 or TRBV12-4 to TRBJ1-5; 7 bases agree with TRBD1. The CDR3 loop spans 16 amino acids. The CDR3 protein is CVSRRQGGESNQPRHF. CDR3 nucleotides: TGTGTCAGCAGGAGACAGGGAGGTGAGAGCAATCAGCCCCGGCATTTT.

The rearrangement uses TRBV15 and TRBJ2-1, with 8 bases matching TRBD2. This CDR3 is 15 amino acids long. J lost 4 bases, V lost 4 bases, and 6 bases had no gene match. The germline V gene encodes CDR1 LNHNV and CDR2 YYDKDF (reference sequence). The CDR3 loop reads CATSTTSGDYNEQFF. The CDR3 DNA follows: TGTGCCACCAGCACTACTAGCGGCGATTACAATGAGCAGTTCTTC. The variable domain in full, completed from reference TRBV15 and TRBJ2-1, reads DAMVIQNPRYQVTQFGKPVTLSCSQTLNHNVMYWYQQKSSQAPKLLFHYYDKDFNNEADTPDNFQSRRPNTSFCFLDIRSPGLGDTAMYLCATSTTSGDYNEQFFGPGTRLTVL.

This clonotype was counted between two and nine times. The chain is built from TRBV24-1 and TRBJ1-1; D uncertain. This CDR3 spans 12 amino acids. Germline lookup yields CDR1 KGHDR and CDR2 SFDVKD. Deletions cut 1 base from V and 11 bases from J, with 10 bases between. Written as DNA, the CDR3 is TGTGCCACCAGTGATTTTGAGGGATTCGCTTTCTTT. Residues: CATSDFEGFAFF.

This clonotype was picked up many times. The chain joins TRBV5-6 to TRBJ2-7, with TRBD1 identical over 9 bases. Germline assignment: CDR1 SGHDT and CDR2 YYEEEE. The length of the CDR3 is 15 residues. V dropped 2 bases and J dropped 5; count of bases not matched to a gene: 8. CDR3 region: CASSFGTGLSNEQYF. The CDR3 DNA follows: TGTGCCAGCAGCTTCGGGACAGGGTTGTCCAACGAGCAGTACTTC. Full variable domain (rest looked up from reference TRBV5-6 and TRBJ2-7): DAGVTQSPTHLIKTRGQQVTLRCSPKSGHDTVSWYQQALGQGPQFIFQYYEEEERQRGNFPDRFSGHQFPNYSSELNVNALLLGDSALYLCASSFGTGLSNEQYFGPGTRLTVT.

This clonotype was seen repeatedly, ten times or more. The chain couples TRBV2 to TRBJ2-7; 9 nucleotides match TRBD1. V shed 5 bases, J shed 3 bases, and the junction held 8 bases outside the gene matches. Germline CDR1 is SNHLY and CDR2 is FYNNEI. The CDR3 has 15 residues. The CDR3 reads CASSITGGPYYEQYF. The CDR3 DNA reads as TGTGCCAGCAGTATAACAGGGGGCCCCTACTACGAGCAGTACTTC.

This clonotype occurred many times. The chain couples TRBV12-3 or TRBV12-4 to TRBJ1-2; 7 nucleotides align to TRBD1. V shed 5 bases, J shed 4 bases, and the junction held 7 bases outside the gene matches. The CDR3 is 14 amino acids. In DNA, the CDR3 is TGTGCCAGCAGTATACGGACAGGCAGCTATGGCTACACCTTC. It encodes CASSIRTGSYGYTF.

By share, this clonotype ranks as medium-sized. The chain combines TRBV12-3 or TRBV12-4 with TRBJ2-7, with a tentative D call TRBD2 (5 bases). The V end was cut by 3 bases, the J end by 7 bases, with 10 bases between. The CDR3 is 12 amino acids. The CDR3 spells CASSLSGNEQYF. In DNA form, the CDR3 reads TGTGCCAGCAGTTTGTCGGGGAATGAGCAGTACTTC.

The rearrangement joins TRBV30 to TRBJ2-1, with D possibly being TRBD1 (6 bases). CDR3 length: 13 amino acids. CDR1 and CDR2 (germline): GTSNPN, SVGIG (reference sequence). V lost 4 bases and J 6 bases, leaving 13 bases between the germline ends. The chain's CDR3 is CAWTGVVGNEQFF. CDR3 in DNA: TGTGCCTGGACAGGGGTTGTTGGCAATGAGCAGTTCTTC.

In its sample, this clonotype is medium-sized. The CDR3 region is CASSVAPQGKGTEAFF. The CDR3, as DNA: TGTGCCAGCAGCGTAGCTCCTCAGGGAAAAGGCACTGAAGCTTTCTTT. The rearrangement joins TRBV9 to TRBJ1-1; D possibly corresponds to TRBD1 (5 bases). Germline CDR1 and CDR2: SGDLS and YYNGEE. Trimming cost V 0 bases and J 4 bases, with 16 bases left between them. The CDR3 totals 16 residues.